This T cell receptor beta chain was sequenced for a study of spatial heterogeneity in lung cancer. At the level of the study: More beta-chain than alpha-chain sequences were consistently detected. Each distinct TCR and UMI combination averaged more than ten appearances in raw reads.

In its sample, this clonotype was seen a few times. Its antigen is still unknown. Overall study findings and caveats: At tumor resection, ubiquitous expanded TCRs were detected in blood more often than later.

Time point given: sample taken at primary tumor resection. Unsorted whole RNA of tumor, nontumor lung or frozen PBMC was sequenced. From germline, CDR1 is SGHRS and CDR2 YFSETQ. This CDR3 has 14 residues. V was shortened by 4 bases and J by 2 bases, with 11 bases between the two germline ends. Single TCR cDNA molecules each had their own unique molecular identifier. MiXCR was run by TCRdb on the 5' RACE reads, yielding one entry per CDR3 protein. The sample carries 40,000 to 55,000 distinct CDR3 sequences, roughly an eighth recorded once. The clonotype was recovered from a male donor with early-stage non-small cell lung cancer. Sequenced material: PBMCs, taken at surgery. This sequence joins TRBV5-1 and TRBJ2-3, with unresolved D. The CDR3 spells CASSPGRLTDTQYF. In DNA, the CDR3 is TGCGCCAGCAGCCCAGGCCGCCTCACAGATACGCAGTATTTT.